These T cell receptor beta chains were read from a single sample in a study of blood T cell repertoires in COVID-19. Method: immunoSEQ multiplex PCR; TCRdb's copy keeps in-frame clones and lacks some. The data show about 81,000 clones, 91% seen once. Sequencing used peripheral blood. Receptor source: a woman between 50 and 59 years old in a cohort sampled during active COVID-19. The CDR3 runs from the conserved cysteine through the conserved F or W. A D gene is named only where the DNA matches it firmly. Expanded clones are given a class, and other clones once, few, many or no size at all.

TRBD1 | NA | TRBJ2-5 | TRBV19 | 15 | TGTGCCAGTAGCTTTCGGACAGGCGCCCAAGAGACCCAGTACTTC | CASSFRTGAQETQYF
TRBD1 | NA | TRBJ1-1 | TRBV11-2 | 15 | TGTGCCAGCAGCTTAGACAGGGGGCCCGGCACTGAAGCTTTCTTT | CASSLDRGPGTEAFF
NA | NA | TRBJ1-4 | TRBV5-1 | 14 | TGCGCCAGCAGCCTTGGGAGGGTTGTTGAAAAACTGTTTTTT | CASSLGRVVEKLFF
NA | NA | TRBJ2-7 | TRBV7-6 | 16 | TGTGCCAGCAACACCGGGTTGTCAGGGGATGCGGGCGAGCAGTACTTC | CASNTGLSGDAGEQYF
TRBD1 | NA | TRBJ2-1 | TRBV9 | 15 | TGTGCCAGCAGCGTAGGGTCAGGGGGCTGGAATGAGCAGTTCTTC | CASSVGSGGWNEQFF
NA | NA | TRBJ2-2 | TRBV28 | 13 | TGTGCCAGCAGTTTTCAAAACACCGGGGAGCTGTTTTTT | CASSFQNTGELFF
TRBD2 | NA | TRBJ2-1 | TRBV6-1 | 19 | TGTGCCAGCAGTGAAGGGGCTAGCGGGAGATGGAGCTCCTACAATGAGCAGTTCTTC | CASSEGASGRWSSYNEQFF
NA | NA | TRBJ2-7 | TRBV4-1 | 15 | TGCGCCAGCAGCCCAATATACAGTTTATCCTACGAGCAGTACTTC | CASSPIYSLSYEQYF
NA | few | TRBJ1-1 | TRBV6-4 | 13 | TGTGCCAGCAGTGCTAGGCCAGACACTGAAGCTTTCTTT | CASSARPDTEAFF
TRBD1 | NA | TRBJ2-6 | TRBV24-1 | 15 | TGTGCCACCAGTGACGACAGGGCCGGGGCCAACGTCCTGACTTTC | CATSDDRAGANVLTF
TRBD1 | NA | TRBJ2-2 | TRBV7-9 | 16 | TGTGCCAGCATCCGCCGGGGACAGGGCGATTCCGGGGAGCTGTTTTTT | CASIRRGQGDSGELFF
NA | NA | TRBJ1-1 | TRBV28 | 12 | TGTGCCAGCCAAAGCATGGACACTGAAGCTTTCTTT | CASQSMDTEAFF
TRBD1 | NA | TRBJ1-3 | TRBV7-8 | 17 | TGTGCCAGCAGCTTATCACAGGGGGCCCAGTGGGGAAACACCATATATTTT | CASSLSQGAQWGNTIYF
TRBD2 | once | TRBJ2-2 | TRBV6-1 | 17 | TGTGCCAGCAGTAAAGGGTCTAGCGGGAGGAACACCGGGGAGCTGTTTTTT | CASSKGSSGRNTGELFF
NA | NA | TRBJ2-4 | TRBV7-9 | 16 | TGTGCCAGCAGCTACCGCCCCCGACATGGCCCTGGCATTCAGTACTTC | CASSYRPRHGPGIQYF
TRBD2 | NA | TRBJ2-7 | TRBV24-1 | 16 | TGTGCCACCACGCCGACTAGCGGGGGGCCCATTAACGAGCAGTACTTC | CATTPTSGGPINEQYF
TRBD1 | NA | TRBJ2-5 | TRBV6-5 | 13 | TGTGCCAGCAGGAGACAGGGGGGGGAGACCCAGTACTTC | CASRRQGGETQYF
TRBD2 | NA | TRBJ2-1 | TRBV19 | 20 | TGTGCCAGTAGCATACTCCCGGGACTAGCGGGAGGGACCTCCTACAATGAGCAGTTCTTC | CASSILPGLAGGTSYNEQFF
TRBD1 | once | TRBJ2-2 | TRBV7-2 | 15 | TGTGCCAGCAGCACCCGGACAGGCTCCACCGGGGAGCTGTTTTTT | CASSTRTGSTGELFF